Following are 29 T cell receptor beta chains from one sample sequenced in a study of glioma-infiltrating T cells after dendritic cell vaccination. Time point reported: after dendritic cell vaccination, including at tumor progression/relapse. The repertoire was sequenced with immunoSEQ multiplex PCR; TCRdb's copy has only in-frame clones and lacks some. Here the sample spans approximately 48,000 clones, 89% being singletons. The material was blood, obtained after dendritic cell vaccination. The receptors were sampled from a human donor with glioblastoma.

The CDR3 region has the DNA TGTGCCAGCAGCGTATTTGGCAGCCCGGAGGTCAATGAGCAGTTCTTC. Translating gives CASSVFGSPEVNEQFF. J is TRBJ2-1 and V is TRBV9, with D maybe TRBD2 (5 bases). Germline V gives CDR1 SGDLS, CDR2 YYNGEE. Trimming removed 1 base from V and 6 bases from J, with 17 bases in between. The CDR3 has 16 residues.

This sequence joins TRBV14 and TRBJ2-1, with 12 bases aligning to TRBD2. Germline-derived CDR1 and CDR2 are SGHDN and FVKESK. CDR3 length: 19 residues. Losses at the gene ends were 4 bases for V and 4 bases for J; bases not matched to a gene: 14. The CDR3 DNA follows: TGTGCCAGCAGCCCGGGAACTACTAGCGGGAGGCCTCCGTACAATGAGCAGTTCTTC. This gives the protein CASSPGTTSGRPPYNEQFF.

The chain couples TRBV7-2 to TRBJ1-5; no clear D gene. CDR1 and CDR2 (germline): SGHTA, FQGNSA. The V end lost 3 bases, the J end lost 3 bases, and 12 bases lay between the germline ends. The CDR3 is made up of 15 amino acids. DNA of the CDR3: TGTGCCAGCAGCTTTAGTCCTTCCCTCAATCAGCCCCAGCATTTT. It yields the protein CASSFSPSLNQPQHF.

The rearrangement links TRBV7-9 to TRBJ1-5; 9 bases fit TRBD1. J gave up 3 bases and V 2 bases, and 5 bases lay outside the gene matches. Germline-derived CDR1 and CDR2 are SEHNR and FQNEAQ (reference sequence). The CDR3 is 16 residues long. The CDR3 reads CASSLNTGGINQPQHF. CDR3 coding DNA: TGTGCCAGCAGCTTAAATACAGGGGGCATCAATCAGCCCCAGCATTTT.

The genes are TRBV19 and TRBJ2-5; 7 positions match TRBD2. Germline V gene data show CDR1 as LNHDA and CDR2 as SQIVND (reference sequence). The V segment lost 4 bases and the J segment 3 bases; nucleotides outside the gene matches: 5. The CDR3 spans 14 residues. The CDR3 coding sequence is TGTGCCAGTAGTAAGGGAGGGCGAAAAGAGACCCAGTACTTC. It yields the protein CASSKGGRKETQYF.

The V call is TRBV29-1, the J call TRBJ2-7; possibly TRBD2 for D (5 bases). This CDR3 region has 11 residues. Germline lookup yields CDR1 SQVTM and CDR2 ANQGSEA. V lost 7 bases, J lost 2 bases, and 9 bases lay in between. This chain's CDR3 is CSAGVTYEQYF. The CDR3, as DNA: TGCAGCGCCGGGGTTACCTACGAGCAGTACTTC.

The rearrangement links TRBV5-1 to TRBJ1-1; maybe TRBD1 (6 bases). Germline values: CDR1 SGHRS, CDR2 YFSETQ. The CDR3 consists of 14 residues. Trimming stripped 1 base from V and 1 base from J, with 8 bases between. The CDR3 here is CASSLQGRNTEAFF. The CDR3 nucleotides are TGCGCCAGCAGCTTGCAGGGGCGGAACACTGAAGCTTTCTTT.

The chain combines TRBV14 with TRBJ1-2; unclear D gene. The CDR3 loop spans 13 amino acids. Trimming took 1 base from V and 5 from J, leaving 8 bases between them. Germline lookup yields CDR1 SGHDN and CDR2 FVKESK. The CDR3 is CASSQASSYGYTF. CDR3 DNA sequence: TGTGCCAGCAGCCAAGCCAGTTCATATGGCTACACCTTC.

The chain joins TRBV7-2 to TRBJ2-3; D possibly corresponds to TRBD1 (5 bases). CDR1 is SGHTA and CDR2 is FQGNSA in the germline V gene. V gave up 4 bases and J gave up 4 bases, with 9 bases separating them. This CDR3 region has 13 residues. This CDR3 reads CASSSLGPDTQYF. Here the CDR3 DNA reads TGTGCCAGCAGCTCCTTGGGGCCAGATACGCAGTATTTT. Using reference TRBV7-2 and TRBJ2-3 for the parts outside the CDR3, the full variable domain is GAGVSQSPSNKVTEKGKDVELRCDPISGHTALYWYRQSLGQGLEFLIYFQGNSAPDKSGLPSDRFSAERTGGSVSTLTIQRTQQEDSAVYLCASSSLGPDTQYFGPGTRLTVL.

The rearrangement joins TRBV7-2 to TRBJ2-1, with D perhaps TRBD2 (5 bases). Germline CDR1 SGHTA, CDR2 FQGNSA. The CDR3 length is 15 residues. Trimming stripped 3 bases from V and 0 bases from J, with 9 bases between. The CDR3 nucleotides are TGTGCCAGCAGCTTGGACTGGAGCTCCTACAATGAGCAGTTCTTC. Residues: CASSLDWSSYNEQFF. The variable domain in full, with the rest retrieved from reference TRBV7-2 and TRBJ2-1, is GAGVSQSPSNKVTEKGKDVELRCDPISGHTALYWYRQSLGQGLEFLIYFQGNSAPDKSGLPSDRFSAERTGGSVSTLTIQRTQQEDSAVYLCASSLDWSSYNEQFFGPGTRLTVL.

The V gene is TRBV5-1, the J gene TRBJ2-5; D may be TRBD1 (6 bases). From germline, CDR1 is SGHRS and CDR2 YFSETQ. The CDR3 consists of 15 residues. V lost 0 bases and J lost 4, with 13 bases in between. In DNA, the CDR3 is TGCGCCAGCAGCTTGGCCGGGTTAGGGGGAGAGACCCAGTACTTC. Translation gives CASSLAGLGGETQYF. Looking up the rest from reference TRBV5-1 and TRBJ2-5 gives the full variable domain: KAGVTQTPRYLIKTRGQQVTLSCSPISGHRSVSWYQQTPGQGLQFLFEYFSETQRNKGNFPGRFSGRQFSNSRSEMNVSTLELGDSALYLCASSLAGLGGETQYFGPGTRLLVL.

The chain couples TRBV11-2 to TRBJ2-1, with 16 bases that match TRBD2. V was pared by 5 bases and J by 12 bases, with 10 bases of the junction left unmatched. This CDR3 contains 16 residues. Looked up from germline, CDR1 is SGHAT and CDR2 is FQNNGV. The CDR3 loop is CASSAAGTSGRGGQFF. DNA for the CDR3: TGTGCCAGCAGCGCCGCCGGGACTAGCGGGAGGGGGGGGCAGTTCTTC.

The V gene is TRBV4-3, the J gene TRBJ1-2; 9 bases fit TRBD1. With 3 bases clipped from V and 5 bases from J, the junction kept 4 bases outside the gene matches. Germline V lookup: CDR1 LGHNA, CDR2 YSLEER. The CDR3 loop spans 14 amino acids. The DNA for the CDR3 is TGCGCCAGCAGCCACGGACAGGGGCCGTATGGCTACACCTTC. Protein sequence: CASSHGQGPYGYTF.

The CDR3 DNA sequence: TGTGCCACCAGCAGAGAGCGGGGTAGAGGAAACACCATATATTTT. Residues: CATSRERGRGNTIYF. This chain joins TRBV15 and TRBJ1-3; D is undetermined. Germline V gene data show CDR1 as LNHNV and CDR2 as YYDKDF (reference sequence). V shed 0 bases and J shed 4 bases, with 10 bases lying between them. This CDR3 comprises 15 residues.

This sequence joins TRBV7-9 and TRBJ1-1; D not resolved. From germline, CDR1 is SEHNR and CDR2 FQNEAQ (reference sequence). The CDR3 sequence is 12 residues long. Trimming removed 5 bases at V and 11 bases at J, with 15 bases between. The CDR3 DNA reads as TGTGCCAGCAGCGTTATATTGCCCCGGGCTTTCTTT. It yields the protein CASSVILPRAFF.

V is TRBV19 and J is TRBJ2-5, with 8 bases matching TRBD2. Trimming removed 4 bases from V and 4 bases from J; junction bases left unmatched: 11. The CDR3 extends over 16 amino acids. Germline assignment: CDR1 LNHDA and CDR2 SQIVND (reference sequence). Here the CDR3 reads CASSKTSAQTGETQYF. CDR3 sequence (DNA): TGTGCCAGTAGTAAGACTAGCGCTCAAACTGGAGAGACCCAGTACTTC.

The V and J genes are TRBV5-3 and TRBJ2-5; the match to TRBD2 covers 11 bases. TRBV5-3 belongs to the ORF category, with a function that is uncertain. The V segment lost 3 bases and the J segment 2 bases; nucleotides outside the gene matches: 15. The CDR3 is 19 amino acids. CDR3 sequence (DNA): TGTGCCAGAAGCTCCGATCCCGGGACTAGCGGTGGAGCGCAAGAGACCCAGTACTTC. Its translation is CARSSDPGTSGGAQETQYF.

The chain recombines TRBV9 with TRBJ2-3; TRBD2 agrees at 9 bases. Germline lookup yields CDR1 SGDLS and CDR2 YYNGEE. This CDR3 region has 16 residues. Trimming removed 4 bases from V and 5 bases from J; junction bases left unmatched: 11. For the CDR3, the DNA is TGTGCCAGCAGCCCATCCCGCGGGAGGGCCATAGATACGCAGTATTTT. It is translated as CASSPSRGRAIDTQYF.

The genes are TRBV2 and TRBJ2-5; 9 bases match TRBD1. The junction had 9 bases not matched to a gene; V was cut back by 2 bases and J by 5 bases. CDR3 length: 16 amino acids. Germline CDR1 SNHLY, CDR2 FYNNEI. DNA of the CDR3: TGTGCCAGCAGTGAAATGGGACAGGGTGTATTGGAGACCCAGTACTTC. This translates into CASSEMGQGVLETQYF.

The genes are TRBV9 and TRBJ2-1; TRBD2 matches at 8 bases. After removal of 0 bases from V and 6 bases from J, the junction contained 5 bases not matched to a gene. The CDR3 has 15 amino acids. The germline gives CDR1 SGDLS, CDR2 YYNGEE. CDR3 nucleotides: TGTGCCAGCAGCGTAGAAGCGGGAGTAATCAATGAGCAGTTCTTC. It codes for CASSVEAGVINEQFF.

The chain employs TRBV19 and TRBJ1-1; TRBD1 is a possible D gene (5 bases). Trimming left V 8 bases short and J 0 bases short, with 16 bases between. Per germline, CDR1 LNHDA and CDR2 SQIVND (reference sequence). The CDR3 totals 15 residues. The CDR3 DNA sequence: TGTGCCAGTCTTTCCCGGGGGAGCATGAACACTGAAGCTTTCTTT. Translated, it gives CASLSRGSMNTEAFF.

CDR3 in DNA: TGTGCCTCCTCGGGGTCGGACAGGACCAACTATGGCTACACCTTC. It is translated as CASSGSDRTNYGYTF. The rearrangement links TRBV10-3 to TRBJ1-2; 7 bases line up with TRBD1. V lost 11 bases to trimming and J lost 2 bases; unmatched junction nucleotides: 14. CDR1 is ENHRY and CDR2 is SYGVKD in the germline V gene. This CDR3 region has 15 residues.

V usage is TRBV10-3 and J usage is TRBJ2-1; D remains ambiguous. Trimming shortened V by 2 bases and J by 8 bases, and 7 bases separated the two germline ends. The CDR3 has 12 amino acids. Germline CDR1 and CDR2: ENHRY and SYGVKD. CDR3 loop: CAISETADEQFF. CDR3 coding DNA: TGTGCCATCAGTGAGACTGCGGATGAGCAGTTCTTC.

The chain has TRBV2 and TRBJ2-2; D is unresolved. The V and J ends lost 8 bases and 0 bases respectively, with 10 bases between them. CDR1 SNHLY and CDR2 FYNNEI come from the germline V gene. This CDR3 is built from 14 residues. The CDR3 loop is CASREASNTGELFF. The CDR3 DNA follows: TGTGCCAGCCGCGAGGCCTCGAACACCGGGGAGCTGTTTTTT.

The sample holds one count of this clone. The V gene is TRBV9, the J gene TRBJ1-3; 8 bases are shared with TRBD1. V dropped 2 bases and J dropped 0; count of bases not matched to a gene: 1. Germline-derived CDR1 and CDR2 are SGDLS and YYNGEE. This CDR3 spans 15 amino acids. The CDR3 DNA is TGTGCCAGCAGCGTTGGACAGGGCTCTGGAAACACCATATATTTT. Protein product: CASSVGQGSGNTIYF.

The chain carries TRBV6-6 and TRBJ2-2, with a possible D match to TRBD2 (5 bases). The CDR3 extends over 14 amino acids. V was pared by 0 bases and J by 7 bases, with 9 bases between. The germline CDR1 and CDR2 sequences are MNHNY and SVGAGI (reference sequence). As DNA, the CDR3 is TGTGCCAGCAGTTACTCGAACGGGATCGGGGAGCTGTTTTTT. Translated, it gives CASSYSNGIGELFF.

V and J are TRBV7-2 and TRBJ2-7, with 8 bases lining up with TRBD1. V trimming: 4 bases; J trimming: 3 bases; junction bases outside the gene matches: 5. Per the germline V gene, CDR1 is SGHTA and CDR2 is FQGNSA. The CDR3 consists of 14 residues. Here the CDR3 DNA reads TGTGCCAGCAGCTCCCGTACAGGGGGCTACGAGCAGTACTTC. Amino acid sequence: CASSSRTGGYEQYF.

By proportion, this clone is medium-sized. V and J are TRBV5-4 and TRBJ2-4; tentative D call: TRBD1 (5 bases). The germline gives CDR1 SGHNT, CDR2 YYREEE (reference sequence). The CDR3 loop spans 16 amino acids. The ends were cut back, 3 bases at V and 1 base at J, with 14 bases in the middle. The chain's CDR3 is CASSWAPGRAKNIQYF. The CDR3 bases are TGTGCCAGCAGCTGGGCGCCAGGGCGGGCCAAAAACATTCAGTACTTC.

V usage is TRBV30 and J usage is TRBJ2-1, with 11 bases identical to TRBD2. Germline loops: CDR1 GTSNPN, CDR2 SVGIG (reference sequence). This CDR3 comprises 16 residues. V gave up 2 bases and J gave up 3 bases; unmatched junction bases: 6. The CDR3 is CAWSQPGLAVYNEQFF. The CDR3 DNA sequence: TGTGCCTGGAGTCAACCGGGACTAGCGGTCTACAATGAGCAGTTCTTC.